The next 21 T cell receptor beta chains were all read from a single sample in a study of early T cells in non-severe SARS-CoV-2 infection (dated by TCRdb to about 2021). The method behind the library was 5' RACE. The sequencing machine was a NextSeq 500. TCRdb trimmed public reads at Q25 via fastp, called clones via MiXCR and kept in-frame beta chains. Each CDR3 protein appears once, grouped with its most common genes and DNA. This sample has tens of thousands of distinct CDR3 sequences in its table, and roughly 13% of those were observed once. The ten most abundant clones make up about 4.7% of the sample. Sequencing input: whole blood. The receptors come from an adult who was a healthcare worker with PCR-confirmed SARS-CoV-2 infection or an uninfected control (not recorded which).

This clonotype was seen many times. This chain uses TRBV10-3 with TRBJ2-5; TRBD1 matches at 10 bases. The CDR3 consists of 13 residues. CDR1 and CDR2 from the germline V gene are ENHRY and SYGVKD. V trimming: 6 bases; J trimming: 2 bases; junction bases outside the gene matches: 0. CDR3 in DNA: TGTGCCATCAGGGGACAGGGGCAAGAGACCCAGTACTTC. It specifies CAIRGQGQETQYF.

This clonotype was picked up a small number of times. The V gene is TRBV18, the J gene TRBJ1-1, with unresolved D. CDR3 size: 14 residues. V gave up 3 bases and J gave up 1 base, with 9 bases separating them. Germline CDR1 is KGHSH and CDR2 is LQKENI. The CDR3 DNA sequence: TGTGCCAGCTCACCTCAGGAGAGGAACACTGAAGCTTTCTTT. Protein: CASSPQERNTEAFF.

The sample holds many counts of this clonotype. The chain links TRBV29-1 to TRBJ2-3; no clear D gene. The length of the CDR3 is 10 residues. Germline assignment: CDR1 SQVTM and CDR2 ANQGSEA. The DNA for the CDR3 is TGCAGTGTCATGACAGATACGCAGTATTTT. Protein sequence: CSVMTDTQYF.

This clonotype was counted only a few times. This chain joins TRBV25-1 and TRBJ1-2, with D hard to call. The CDR3 has 13 residues. Trimming cost V 3 bases and J 1 base, with 6 bases left between them. Germline V gene lookup returns CDR1 MGHDK and CDR2 SYGVNS. The CDR3 DNA is TGTGCCAGCAGTGAGGGAGATAACTATGGCTACACCTTC. As protein: CASSEGDNYGYTF.

The chain is built from TRBV7-2 and TRBJ1-2; no firm D call. The ends were cut back, 0 bases at V and 11 bases at J, with 10 bases in the middle. Germline V lookup: CDR1 SGHTA, CDR2 FQGNSA. The CDR3 length is 12 residues. The CDR3 DNA sequence: TGTGCCAGCAGCTTAGCGGACCGGCGTTACACCTTC. This encodes CASSLADRRYTF.

This chain connects TRBV4-3 to TRBJ1-6; D is perhaps TRBD1 (5 bases). V lost 0 bases to trimming and J lost 8 bases, with 11 bases between them. Germline V gene data show CDR1 as LGHNA and CDR2 as YSLEER. This CDR3 contains 15 residues. CDR3 sequence: CASSQDGAWDSPLHF. CDR3 DNA sequence: TGCGCCAGCAGCCAAGATGGGGCCTGGGATTCACCCCTCCACTTT.

There are many counts of this clonotype. Germline and junction disagree at one end, which may indicate a read error. The chain uses TRBV5-1 and TRBJ2-7; D ambiguous. Germline V CDR1 and CDR2: SGHRS, YFSETQ. The CDR3 consists of 12 residues. In DNA, the CDR3 is TGTGCCAGCAGCTTAGGCGGATACGAGCAGTACTTC. Its protein product is CASSLGGYEQYF.

This clonotype was recorded many times. V usage is TRBV9 and J usage is TRBJ2-1; D gene uncertain. This CDR3 has 15 residues. Per germline, CDR1 SGDLS and CDR2 YYNGEE. V shed 3 bases and J shed 3 bases, with 13 bases lying between them. CDR3 DNA sequence: TGTGCCAGCAGCGCTGAATTTGGGGACTACAATGAGCAGTTCTTC. Its protein is CASSAEFGDYNEQFF.

Concerning this clonotype: A much larger clone differs from this one at a single base, so this may be a read error. The gene calls are TRBV9 and TRBJ2-5; D may be TRBD1 (6 bases). The CDR3 has 13 residues. Trimming left V 0 bases short and J 5 bases short, with 8 bases between. Germline V gene data show CDR1 as SGDLS and CDR2 as YYNGEE. The CDR3 loop is CASSVDREETQYF. In DNA, the CDR3 is TGTGCCAGCAGCGTAGACAGGGAGGAGACCCAGTACTTC.

The J gene is TRBJ1-1, the V gene TRBV7-6; 8 nucleotides agree with TRBD1. Trimming removed 5 bases from V and 5 bases from J; junction bases left unmatched: 4. Germline V gene data show CDR1 as SGHVS and CDR2 as FNYEAQ. The CDR3 length is 13 residues. CDR3: CASSPTGGTEAFF. In DNA form, the CDR3 reads TGTGCCAGCAGCCCCACAGGGGGTACTGAAGCTTTCTTT.

This clonotype was seen a handful of times. The chain couples TRBV30 to TRBJ2-3; D uncertain. The CDR3 is made up of 11 amino acids. The V end was cut by 3 bases, the J end by 11 bases, with 12 bases between. Germline lookup yields CDR1 GTSNPN and CDR2 SVGIG (reference sequence). The CDR3 region is CAWSSGWGQYF. CDR3 nucleotides: TGTGCCTGGAGCTCTGGTTGGGGGCAGTATTTT.

The chain joins TRBV9 to TRBJ2-1; 8 positions match TRBD2. J lost 4 bases, V lost 3 bases, and 6 bases had no gene match. Germline-derived CDR1 and CDR2 are SGDLS and YYNGEE. This CDR3 region has 15 residues. In DNA, the CDR3 is TGTGCCAGCAGCGGCAGCGGGGGCCTATACAATGAGCAGTTCTTC. Protein product: CASSGSGGLYNEQFF. Full variable domain (missing parts from reference TRBV9 and TRBJ2-1): DSGVTQTPKHLITATGQRVTLRCSPRSGDLSVYWYQQSLDQGLQFLIQYYNGEERAKGNILERFSAQQFPDLHSELNLSSLELGDSALYFCASSGSGGLYNEQFFGPGTRLTVL.

To note about this clonotype: This may be a read error, as it is one base from a much larger clone. The rearrangement uses TRBV7-9 and TRBJ1-4, with D perhaps matching TRBD1 (6 bases). Per germline, CDR1 SEHNR and CDR2 FQNEAQ (reference sequence). The CDR3 is made up of 17 amino acids. CDR3 DNA sequence: TGTGCCAGCAGCCCCCCTGGATGGACAGTCGGTAATGAAAACCTGTTTTTT. Translated: CASSPPGWTVGNENLFF.

This clonotype was picked up many times. This chain connects TRBV5-1 to TRBJ2-7; TRBD1 is a possible D gene (6 bases). CDR1 is SGHRS, CDR2 YFSETQ, per germline. The V end lost 5 bases, the J end lost 0 bases, and 12 bases lay between the germline ends. This CDR3 contains 14 residues. CDR3 DNA: TGCGCCAGCAGGGAGCAGGGGAGCTCCTACGAGCAGTACTTC. Amino acid sequence: CASREQGSSYEQYF.

Ten or more counts support this clonotype. V and J are TRBV10-3 and TRBJ2-7, with 10 nucleotides matching TRBD1. The V gene's germline CDR1 is ENHRY and CDR2 SYGVKD. J lost 7 bases, V lost 5 bases, and 8 bases had no gene match. This CDR3 is 14 amino acids long. As DNA, the CDR3 is TGTGCCATCAGTCGGGACAGGGGACTCCGGGAGCAGTACTTC. Protein sequence: CAISRDRGLREQYF.

In nucleotides, the CDR3 is TGCAGTGCCGAGGCTCAGTTGGGCACCGGGGAGCTGTTTTTT. It codes for CSAEAQLGTGELFF. The chain links TRBV20-1 to TRBJ2-2, with unresolved D. The germline V and J ends were trimmed by 6 bases and 4 bases, with 15 bases remaining between them. The V gene's germline CDR1 is DFQATT and CDR2 SNEGSKA (reference sequence). The CDR3 is 14 amino acids.

The V and J genes are TRBV2 and TRBJ2-3; 11 bases are shared with TRBD2. V lost 5 bases, J lost 5 bases, and 3 bases stayed unmatched. The germline CDR1 and CDR2 sequences are SNHLY and FYNNEI. The CDR3 spans 14 residues. The CDR3 region has the DNA TGTGCCAGCAGTACTAGCGGGGGTGGAGATACGCAGTATTTT. Translation: CASSTSGGGDTQYF.

This clonotype was picked up one time. The gene calls are TRBV29-1 and TRBJ1-2; D may be TRBD1 (5 bases). V lost 4 bases and J lost 4, with 13 bases in between. The CDR3 extends over 13 amino acids. CDR1 and CDR2 from the germline V gene are SQVTM and ANQGSEA. The CDR3 nucleotides are TGCAGCGTTGTCAGCAGGGAAGGCTATGGCTACACCTTC. Translating it yields CSVVSREGYGYTF.

Note on this clonotype: This may come from a read error, since a much larger clone is one base off. The V call is TRBV12-3 or TRBV12-4, the J call TRBJ2-3; a weak D match, TRBD1 (5 bases). Trimming took 6 bases from V and 8 from J, leaving 15 bases between them. There are 13 residues in the CDR3. The CDR3 loop reads CASRFQQGGTQYF. The CDR3 DNA sequence: TGTGCCAGCAGATTCCAGCAGGGTGGTACGCAGTATTTT.

This clonotype was observed at least ten times. V usage is TRBV20-1 and J usage is TRBJ1-5; 7 bases are shared with TRBD1. Germline V gives CDR1 DFQATT, CDR2 SNEGSKA (reference sequence). The CDR3 has 15 amino acids. J gave up 2 bases and V 1 base, and 5 bases lay outside the gene matches. CDR3 nucleotide sequence: TGCAGTGCTAGAGCCTCAACAGGGGGCAATCAGCCCCAGCATTTT. Protein product: CSARASTGGNQPQHF.

The chain links TRBV10-3 to TRBJ2-3; TRBD2 agrees at 9 bases. The CDR3 extends over 15 amino acids. V lost 5 bases, J lost 4 bases, and 7 bases stayed unmatched. The germline gives CDR1 ENHRY, CDR2 SYGVKD. CDR3 amino acids: CAISNEVAGADTQYF. For the CDR3, the DNA is TGTGCCATCAGTAATGAGGTAGCGGGGGCAGATACGCAGTATTTT.